This T cell receptor beta chain comes out of a study of shared clonotypes between healthy human individuals. Germline V gives CDR1 MGHRA, CDR2 YSYEKL. The V gene lost 0 bases and the J gene lost 0 bases, with 14 bases spanning the gap. The CDR3 extends over 17 amino acids. The table came from immunoSEQ multiplex PCR; TCRdb's copy has only in-frame clones and leaves some out. The sample has approximately 2,000,000 clones; 93% are singletons. Terminally differentiated effector memory CD45RA+ cells were left out of the naive CD8 fraction, which was CD45RO-negative and positively selected for CCR7. This clone has just one count.

Material: naive CD8+ T cells from PBMCs. The TCR was taken from a man aged 18-30 years in good health. Some clones in this sample may be carry-over from other donors' samples. The rearrangement joins TRBV4-1 to TRBJ1-1; weak D call: TRBD1 (6 bases). The CDR3 region is CASSQDPGAGLNTEAFF. The CDR3 bases are TGCGCCAGCAGCCAAGATCCGGGGGCAGGTCTGAACACTGAAGCTTTCTTT.